This T cell receptor (beta chain) is from a study of T cells after yellow fever vaccination. Study in general: The fractions with low cell numbers were processed using SMART-Seq v4 Ultra Low Input. Study results and caveats: Post-booster samples contained most primary-vaccination clones (nearly 98% CD4, approximately 88% CD8). Contaminants from the bulk population, in the form of abundant clonotypes, could be found in FACS-sorted repertoires.

Turning to this clonotype: Its target is unknown.

For TCR, cDNA came from 5'RACE template switching, which added a universal primer site and UMIs. TCRdb recomputed calls from the 5' RACE reads with MiXCR, one row per CDR3 protein. The sample has roughly 400,000 distinct CDR3 sequences, roughly 20% seen once. The CDR3 consists of 12 residues. CDR1 is SQVTM, CDR2 ANQGSEA, per germline. Trimming left V 6 bases short and J 1 base short, with 7 bases between. The specimen was PBMCs, collected before the yellow fever booster vaccination. The chain couples TRBV29-1 to TRBJ2-1, with a tentative D call TRBD1 (6 bases). This clonotype originated in a man between 18 and 35 years old who received the YFV17D yellow fever vaccine. This CDR3 is CSVTGSYNEQFF. The CDR3 DNA is TGCAGCGTGACAGGATCCTACAATGAGCAGTTCTTC.